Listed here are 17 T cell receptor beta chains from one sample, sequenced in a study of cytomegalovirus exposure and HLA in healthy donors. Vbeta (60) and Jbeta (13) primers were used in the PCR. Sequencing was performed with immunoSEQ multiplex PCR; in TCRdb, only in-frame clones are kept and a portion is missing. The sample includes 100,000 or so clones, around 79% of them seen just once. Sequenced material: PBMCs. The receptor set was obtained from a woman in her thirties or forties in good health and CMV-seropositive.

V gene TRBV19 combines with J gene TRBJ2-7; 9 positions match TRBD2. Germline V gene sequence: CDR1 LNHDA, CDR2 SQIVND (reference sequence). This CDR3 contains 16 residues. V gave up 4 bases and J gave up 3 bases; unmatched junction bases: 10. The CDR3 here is CASSNIASGRLYEQYF. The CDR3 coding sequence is TGTGCCAGTAGTAACATAGCCAGCGGGAGGCTCTACGAGCAGTACTTC.

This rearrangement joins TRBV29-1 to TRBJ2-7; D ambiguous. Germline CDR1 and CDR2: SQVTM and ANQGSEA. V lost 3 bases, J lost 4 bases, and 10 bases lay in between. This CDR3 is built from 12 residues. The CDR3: CSVDVSPYEQYF. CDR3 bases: TGCAGCGTTGATGTGTCCCCTTACGAGCAGTACTTC.

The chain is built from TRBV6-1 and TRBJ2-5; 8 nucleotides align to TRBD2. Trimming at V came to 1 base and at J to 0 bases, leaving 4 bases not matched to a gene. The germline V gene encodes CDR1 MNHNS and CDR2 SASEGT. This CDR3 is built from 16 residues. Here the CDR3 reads CASSEGLAGYQETQYF. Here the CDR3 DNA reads TGTGCCAGCAGTGAAGGGTTAGCGGGGTACCAAGAGACCCAGTACTTC.

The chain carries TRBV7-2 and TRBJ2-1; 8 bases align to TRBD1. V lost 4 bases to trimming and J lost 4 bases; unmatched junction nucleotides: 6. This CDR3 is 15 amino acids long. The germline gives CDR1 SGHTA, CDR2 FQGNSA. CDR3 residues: CASSSRQGTYNEQFF. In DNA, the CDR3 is TGTGCCAGCAGCTCACGACAGGGGACGTACAATGAGCAGTTCTTC.

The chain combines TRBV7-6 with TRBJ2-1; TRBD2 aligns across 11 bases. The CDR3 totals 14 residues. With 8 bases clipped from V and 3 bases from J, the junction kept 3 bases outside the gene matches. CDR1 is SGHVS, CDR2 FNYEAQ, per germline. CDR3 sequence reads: CASGSGRGYNEQFF. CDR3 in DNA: TGTGCCAGCGGTAGCGGGAGGGGCTACAATGAGCAGTTCTTC.

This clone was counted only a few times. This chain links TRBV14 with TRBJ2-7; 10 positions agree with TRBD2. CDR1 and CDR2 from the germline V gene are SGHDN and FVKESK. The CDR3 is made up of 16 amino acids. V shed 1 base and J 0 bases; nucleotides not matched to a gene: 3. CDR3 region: CASSQVAGGLSYEQYF. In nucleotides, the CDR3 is TGTGCCAGCAGCCAAGTAGCGGGAGGCCTCTCCTACGAGCAGTACTTC.

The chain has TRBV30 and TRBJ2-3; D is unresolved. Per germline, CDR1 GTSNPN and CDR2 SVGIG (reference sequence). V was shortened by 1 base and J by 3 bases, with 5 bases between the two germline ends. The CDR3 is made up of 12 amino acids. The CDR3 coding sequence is TGTGCCTGGAGTGCTTCTACAGATACGCAGTATTTT. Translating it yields CAWSASTDTQYF.

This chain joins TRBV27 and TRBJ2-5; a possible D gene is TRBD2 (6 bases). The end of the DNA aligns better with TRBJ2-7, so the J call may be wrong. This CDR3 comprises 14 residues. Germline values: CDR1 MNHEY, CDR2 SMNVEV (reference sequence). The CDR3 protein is CASATRRGMGEQYF. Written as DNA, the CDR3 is TGTGCCAGCGCCACGAGGCGGGGTATGGGCGAGCAGTACTTC.

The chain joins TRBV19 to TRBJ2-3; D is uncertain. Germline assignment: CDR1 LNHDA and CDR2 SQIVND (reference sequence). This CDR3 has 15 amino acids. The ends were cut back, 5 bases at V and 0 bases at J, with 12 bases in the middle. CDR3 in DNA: TGTGCCAGTAGTTCGGTTAGAACTAGCACAGATACGCAGTATTTT. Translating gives CASSSVRTSTDTQYF.

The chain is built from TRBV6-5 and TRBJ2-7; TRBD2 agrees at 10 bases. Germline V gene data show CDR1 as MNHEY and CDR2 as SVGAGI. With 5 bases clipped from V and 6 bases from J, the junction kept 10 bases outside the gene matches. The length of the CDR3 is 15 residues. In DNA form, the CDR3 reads TGTGCCAGCAGTCCCGGACTAGCGGCCTACGTCGAGCAGTACTTC. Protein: CASSPGLAAYVEQYF.

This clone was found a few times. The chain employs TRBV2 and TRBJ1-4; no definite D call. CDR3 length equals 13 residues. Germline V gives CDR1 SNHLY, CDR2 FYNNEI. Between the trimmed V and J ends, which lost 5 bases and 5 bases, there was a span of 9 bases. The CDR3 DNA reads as TGTGCCAGCAGTACACAGAGAAATGAAAAACTGTTTTTT. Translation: CASSTQRNEKLFF.

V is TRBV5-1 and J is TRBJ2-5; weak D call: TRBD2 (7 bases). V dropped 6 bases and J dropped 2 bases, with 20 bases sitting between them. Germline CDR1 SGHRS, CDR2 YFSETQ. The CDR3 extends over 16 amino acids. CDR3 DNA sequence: TGCGCCAGCACAGTACCCGGGGGGCGGGAGCAAGAGACCCAGTACTTC. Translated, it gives CASTVPGGREQETQYF.

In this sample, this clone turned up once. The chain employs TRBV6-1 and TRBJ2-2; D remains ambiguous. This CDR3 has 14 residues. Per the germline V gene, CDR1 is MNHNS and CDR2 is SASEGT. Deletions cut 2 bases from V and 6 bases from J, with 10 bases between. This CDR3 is CASSESARAGELFF. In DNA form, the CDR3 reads TGTGCCAGCAGTGAATCGGCCCGGGCCGGGGAGCTGTTTTTT.

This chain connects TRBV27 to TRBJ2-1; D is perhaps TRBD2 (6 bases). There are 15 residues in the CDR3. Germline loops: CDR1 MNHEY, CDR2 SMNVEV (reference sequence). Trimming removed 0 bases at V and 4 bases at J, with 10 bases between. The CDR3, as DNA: TGTGCCAGCAGTTTATCCGGGAGTTTATACAATGAGCAGTTCTTC. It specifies CASSLSGSLYNEQFF.

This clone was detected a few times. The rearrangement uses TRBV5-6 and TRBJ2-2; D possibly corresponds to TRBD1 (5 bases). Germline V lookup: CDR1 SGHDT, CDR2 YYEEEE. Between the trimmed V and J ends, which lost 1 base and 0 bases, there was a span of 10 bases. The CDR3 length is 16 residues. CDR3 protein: CASSLPGLSNTGELFF. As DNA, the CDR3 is TGTGCCAGCAGCTTGCCAGGGTTATCGAACACCGGGGAGCTGTTTTTT. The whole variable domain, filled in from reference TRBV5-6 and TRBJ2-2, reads DAGVTQSPTHLIKTRGQQVTLRCSPKSGHDTVSWYQQALGQGPQFIFQYYEEEERQRGNFPDRFSGHQFPNYSSELNVNALLLGDSALYLCASSLPGLSNTGELFFGEGSRLTVL.

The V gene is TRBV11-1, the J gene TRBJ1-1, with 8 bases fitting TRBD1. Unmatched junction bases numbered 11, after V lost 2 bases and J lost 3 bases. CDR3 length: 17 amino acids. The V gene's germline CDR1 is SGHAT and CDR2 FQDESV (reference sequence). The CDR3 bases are TGTGCCAGCAGCTTAACGGTTATCGGGACAGGTGACACTGAAGCTTTCTTT. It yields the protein CASSLTVIGTGDTEAFF.

Here the CDR3 DNA reads TGTGCCAGCAGCCAAGGTATCACCTACGAGCAGTACTTC. Translated, it gives CASSQGITYEQYF. The rearrangement links TRBV4-2 to TRBJ2-5; D is uncertain. The closer fit of TRBJ2-7 to the DNA end suggests the J call may be wrong. The CDR3 is made up of 13 amino acids. The germline CDR1 and CDR2 sequences are LGHNA and YNFKEQ.